This T cell receptor beta chain was documented in a study of CD8+ T cells in alopecia areata. Worth noting for this clone: The antigen is unknown.

cDNA serving as the sequencing template came from extracted, reverse transcribed RNA. Using immunoSEQ multiplex PCR, the repertoire was profiled, and TCRdb retains in-frame clones only, with some absent. This table holds more than 95,000 clones, approximately 58% found once. V lost 4 bases to trimming and J lost 9 bases, with 9 bases between them. There are 10 residues in the CDR3. In germline, CDR1 is SQVTM, CDR2 ANQGSEA. Findings and caveats of the study: Compared with normal scalp, lesional scalp had higher clonality and more expanded CD8+ clones. Shared TCR sequences were less clear between patients than in mice, possibly partly from HLA diversity.

The V and J genes are TRBV29-1 and TRBJ2-5; D is ambiguous. The material sequenced was CD4+ T cells sorted from blood. This clonotype was sampled from a human donor in good health. For the CDR3, the DNA is TGCAGCGTTGTTTGGCCTCCCCAGTACTTC. It encodes CSVVWPPQYF. Full variable domain (missing parts from reference TRBV29-1 and TRBJ2-5): SAVISQKPSRDICQRGTSLTIQCQVDSQVTMMFWYRQQPGQSLTLIATANQGSEATYESGFVIDKFPISRPNLTFSTLTVSNMSPEDSSIYLCSVVWPPQYFGPGTRLLVL.